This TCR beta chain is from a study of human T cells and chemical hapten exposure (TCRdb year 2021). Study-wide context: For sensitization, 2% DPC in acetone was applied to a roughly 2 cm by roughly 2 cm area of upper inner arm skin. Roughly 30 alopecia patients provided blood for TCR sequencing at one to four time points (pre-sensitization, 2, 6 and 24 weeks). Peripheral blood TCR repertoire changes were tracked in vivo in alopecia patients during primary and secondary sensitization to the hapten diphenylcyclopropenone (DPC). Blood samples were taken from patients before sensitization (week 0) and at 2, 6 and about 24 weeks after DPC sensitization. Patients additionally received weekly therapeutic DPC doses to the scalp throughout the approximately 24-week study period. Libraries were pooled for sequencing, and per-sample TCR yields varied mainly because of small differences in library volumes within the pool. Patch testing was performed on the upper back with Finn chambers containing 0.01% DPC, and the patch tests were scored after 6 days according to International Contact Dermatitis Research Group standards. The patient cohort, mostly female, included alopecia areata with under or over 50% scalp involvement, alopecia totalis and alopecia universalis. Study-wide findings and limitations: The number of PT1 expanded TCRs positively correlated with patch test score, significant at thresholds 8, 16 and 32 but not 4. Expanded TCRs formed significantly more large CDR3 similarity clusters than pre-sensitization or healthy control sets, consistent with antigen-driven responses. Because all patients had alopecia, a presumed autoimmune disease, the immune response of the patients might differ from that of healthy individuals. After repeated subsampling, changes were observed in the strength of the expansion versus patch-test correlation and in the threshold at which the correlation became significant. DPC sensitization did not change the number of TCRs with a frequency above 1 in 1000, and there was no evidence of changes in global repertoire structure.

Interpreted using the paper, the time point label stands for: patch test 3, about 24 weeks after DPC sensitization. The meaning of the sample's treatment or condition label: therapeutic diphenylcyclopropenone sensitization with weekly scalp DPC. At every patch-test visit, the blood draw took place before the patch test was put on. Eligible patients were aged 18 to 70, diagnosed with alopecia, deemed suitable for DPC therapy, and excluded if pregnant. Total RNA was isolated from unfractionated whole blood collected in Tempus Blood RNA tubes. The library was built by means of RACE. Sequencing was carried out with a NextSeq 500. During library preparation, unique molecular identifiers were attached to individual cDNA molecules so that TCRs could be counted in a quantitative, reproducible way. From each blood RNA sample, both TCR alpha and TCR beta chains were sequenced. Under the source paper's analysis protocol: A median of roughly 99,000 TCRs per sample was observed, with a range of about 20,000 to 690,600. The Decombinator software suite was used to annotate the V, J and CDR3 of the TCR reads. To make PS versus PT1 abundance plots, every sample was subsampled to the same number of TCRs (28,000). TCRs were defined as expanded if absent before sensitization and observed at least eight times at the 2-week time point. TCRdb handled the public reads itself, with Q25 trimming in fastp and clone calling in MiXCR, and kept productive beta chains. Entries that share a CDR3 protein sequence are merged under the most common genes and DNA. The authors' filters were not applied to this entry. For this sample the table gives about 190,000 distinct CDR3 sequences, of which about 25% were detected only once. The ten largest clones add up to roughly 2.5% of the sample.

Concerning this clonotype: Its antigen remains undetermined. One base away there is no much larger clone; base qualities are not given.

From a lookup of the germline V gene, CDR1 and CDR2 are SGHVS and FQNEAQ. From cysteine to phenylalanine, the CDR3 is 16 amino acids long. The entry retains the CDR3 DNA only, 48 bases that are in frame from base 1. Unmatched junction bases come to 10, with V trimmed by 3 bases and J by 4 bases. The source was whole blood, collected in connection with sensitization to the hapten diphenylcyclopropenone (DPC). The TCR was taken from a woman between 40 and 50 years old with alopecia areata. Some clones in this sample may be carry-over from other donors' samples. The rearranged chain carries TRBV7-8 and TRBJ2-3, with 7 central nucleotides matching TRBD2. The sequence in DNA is TGTGCCAGCAGCTTCGGTTTCGCAGGGAGGGCAGATACGCAGTATTTT. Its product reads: CASSFGFAGRADTQYF.